The rows below give T cell receptor beta chains drawn from one sample of a study of blood T cell repertoires in COVID-19. Data came from immunoSEQ multiplex PCR; TCRdb stores just in-frame clones and leaves some out. Counted here are approximately 100,000 clones, around 81% occurring once; the ten biggest clones make up roughly 10%. The sequenced material came from peripheral blood. Source of these receptors: a human donor in a cohort sampled during active COVID-19. Both conserved end residues are part of each CDR3. D genes are given only for firm matches. Some rows mark clone size as missing; the rest say once, few, many or name a class of expanded clone.

CDR3aa	CDR3nt	j_gene	abundance	d_gene	v_gene
CASTSGGARETQYF	TGTGCCAGCACTAGCGGGGGGGCTCGGGAGACCCAGTACTTC	TRBJ2-5	few	TRBD2	TRBV11-3
CASSLIQGANTEAFF	TGCGCCAGCAGCTTGATCCAGGGGGCGAACACTGAAGCTTTCTTT	TRBJ1-1	NA	TRBD1	TRBV5-1
CASSPPGAGTYQETQYF	TGTGCCAGCTCACCACCGGGGGCCGGGACATACCAAGAGACCCAGTACTTC	TRBJ2-5	NA	NA	TRBV18
CASSLPGQEGIYGYTF	TGTGCCAGCAGTTTACCGGGACAGGAAGGAATCTATGGCTACACCTTC	TRBJ1-2	NA	TRBD1	TRBV6-5
CASSEGFTGTHPSTEAFF	TGTGCCAGCAGTGAGGGGTTTACAGGGACCCATCCATCGACTGAAGCTTTCTTT	TRBJ1-1	NA	NA	TRBV25-1
CASSLDSGLTNGYTF	TGTGCCAGCAGCTTAGACAGCGGGCTCACTAATGGCTACACCTTC	TRBJ1-2	NA	NA	TRBV7-6
CASSLALPVFSYNEQFF	TGTGCCAGCAGCTTAGCTCTTCCGGTTTTCTCCTACAATGAGCAGTTCTTC	TRBJ2-1	NA	NA	TRBV11-1
CASSRGTGEKLFF	TGTGCCAGTAGTAGGGGGACAGGTGAAAAACTGTTTTTT	TRBJ1-4	few	TRBD1	TRBV19
CASSLGPGDGYTF	TGTGCCAGCAGCTTAGGGCCAGGGGATGGCTACACCTTC	TRBJ1-2	NA	NA	TRBV11-2
CASSQSRVSYEQYF	TGTGCCAGCAGCCAATCGCGCGTGTCCTACGAGCAGTACTTC	TRBJ2-7	once	NA	TRBV16
CASSPGQNTEAFF	TGTGCCAGCAGTCCCGGACAGAACACTGAAGCTTTCTTT	TRBJ1-1	NA	NA	TRBV6-5
CASSLLAVNTGELFF	TGCGCCAGCAGCTTGTTAGCGGTAAACACCGGGGAGCTGTTTTTT	TRBJ2-2	once	NA	TRBV5-1
CASSLTRENYGYTF	TGTGCCAGCAGCTTGACTAGGGAGAACTATGGCTACACCTTC	TRBJ1-2	NA	NA	TRBV5-5
CSFWDSGNTIYF	TGCAGCTTTTGGGACAGCGGAAACACCATATATTTT	TRBJ1-3	NA	TRBD1	TRBV29-1
CASSLAGTSGSPDTQYF	TGTGCCAGCAGCTTAGCTGGGACTAGCGGGAGCCCAGATACGCAGTATTTT	TRBJ2-3	NA	TRBD2	TRBV7-2
CASSLSPGSGNTIYF	TGTGCCAGCAGCTTAAGTCCAGGTAGTGGAAACACCATATATTTT	TRBJ1-3	NA	NA	TRBV7-2
CASSPLLPKTSGRVVRSDEQFF	TGTGCCAGCTCACCCTTATTACCCAAGACTAGCGGGAGAGTGGTTAGAAGCGATGAGCAGTTCTTC	TRBJ2-1	NA	TRBD2	TRBV18
CASSLDRSSYEQYF	TGTGCCAGCAGTCTGGACAGAAGCTCCTACGAGCAGTACTTC	TRBJ2-7	NA	NA	TRBV27
CSVEMAGDEQYF	TGCAGCGTTGAGATGGCGGGCGACGAGCAGTACTTC	TRBJ2-7	NA	NA	TRBV29-1
CASSLGESGRTKQYF	TGTGCCAGCAGCTTAGGAGAAAGCGGGAGGACTAAGCAGTACTTC	TRBJ2-7	NA	TRBD2	TRBV11-3
CASSEDRGFEKLFF	TGTGCCAGCAGCGAGGACAGGGGTTTTGAAAAACTGTTTTTT	TRBJ1-4	NA	TRBD1	TRBV5-4
CASKAGGNQPQHF	TGTGCCAGCAAGGCAGGGGGCAATCAGCCCCAGCATTTT	TRBJ1-5	NA	NA	TRBV25-1
CAWSGGFGGSGYTF	TGTGCCTGGAGTGGCGGGTTTGGTGGGAGCGGCTACACCTTC	TRBJ1-2	NA	NA	TRBV30
CASSQGLAGEGYEQYF	TGTGCCAGCAGCCAAGGACTAGCGGGAGAAGGATACGAGCAGTACTTC	TRBJ2-7	NA	TRBD2	TRBV4-2
CATTNLAGGKGGYTF	TGTGCCACCACAAACTTGGCAGGGGGCAAGGGAGGCTACACCTTC	TRBJ1-2	NA	TRBD1	TRBV15
CASSQAQGVTNYGYTF	TGCGCCAGCAGCCAAGCCCAAGGGGTAACTAACTATGGCTACACCTTC	TRBJ1-2	few	NA	TRBV4-3
CATSGGANQPQHF	TGTGCCACCAGTGGAGGTGCAAATCAGCCCCAGCATTTT	TRBJ1-5	NA	NA	TRBV24-1
CATSSGIQETQYF	TGTGCCACCAGTTCAGGGATCCAAGAGACCCAGTACTTC	TRBJ2-5	NA	NA	TRBV24-1
CASSLEGLAGTTDTQYF	TGTGCCAGCAGCTTAGAAGGACTAGCGGGGACCACAGATACGCAGTATTTT	TRBJ2-3	NA	TRBD2	TRBV13
CASSLDGQRLETQYF	TGTGCCAGCAGCTTAGACGGACAAAGACTGGAGACCCAGTACTTC	TRBJ2-5	NA	NA	TRBV11-3
CASSSVPGQGAAGYTF	TGCGCCAGCAGCTCCGTCCCGGGACAGGGAGCGGCTGGCTACACCTTC	TRBJ1-2	NA	TRBD1	TRBV5-1
CSVAGTGTYEQYF	TGCAGCGTAGCCGGGACAGGTACCTACGAGCAGTACTTC	TRBJ2-7	once	TRBD1	TRBV29-1
CAISEVATEAFF	TGTGCCATCAGTGAGGTGGCCACTGAAGCTTTCTTT	TRBJ1-1	once	NA	TRBV10-3
CASSLEPGTPGSGYTF	TGTGCCAGCAGCCTCGAACCCGGGACACCGGGCAGTGGCTACACCTTC	TRBJ1-2	NA	NA	TRBV3-1/TRBV3-2
CASSLLPSGSVKTQYF	TGTGCCAGCAGTTTACTTCCCTCGGGAAGTGTAAAGACCCAGTACTTC	TRBJ2-5	NA	NA	TRBV28
CASSGDRGRNQPQHF	TGTGCCAGCAGTGGAGACAGGGGTCGGAATCAGCCCCAGCATTTT	TRBJ1-5	once	TRBD1	TRBV2
CASVRDRSTGELFF	TGTGCCAGCGTCCGGGACAGAAGCACCGGGGAGCTGTTTTTT	TRBJ2-2	few	TRBD1	TRBV7-2
CSVKADRLRGGTEAFF	TGCAGCGTTAAAGCAGATCGCCTTAGGGGAGGCACTGAAGCTTTCTTT	TRBJ1-1	once	NA	TRBV29-1
CASSYESGQFYEQYF	TGTGCCAGCAGTTACGAATCTGGACAGTTCTACGAGCAGTACTTC	TRBJ2-7	NA	NA	TRBV6-2/TRBV6-3
CASRVGQGPLGELFF	TGTGCCAGCAGAGTCGGACAGGGTCCTCTTGGGGAGCTGTTTTTT	TRBJ2-2	NA	TRBD1	TRBV9
CSASLRQGFGYTF	TGCAGTGCTAGTTTGAGACAGGGCTTCGGCTACACCTTC	TRBJ1-2	NA	TRBD1	TRBV20-1
CASSLRDRGGTEAFF	TGTGCCAGTAGCTTAAGGGACAGGGGGGGCACTGAAGCTTTCTTT	TRBJ1-1	NA	TRBD1	TRBV19
CASSSTGGPNSPLHF	TGTGCCAGCAGCTCCACCGGGGGGCCAAATTCACCCCTCCACTTT	TRBJ1-6	NA	NA	TRBV28
CASSTVAGGRPNEQFF	TGTGCCAGCAGCACGGTAGCGGGGGGGAGACCCAATGAGCAGTTCTTC	TRBJ2-1	NA	TRBD2	TRBV5-4
CASSTRGLASTYEQYF	TGTGCCAGCAGCACCAGAGGACTAGCGAGCACCTACGAGCAGTACTTC	TRBJ2-7	NA	TRBD2	TRBV28